This T cell receptor (beta chain) comes out of a study of spatial heterogeneity in lung cancer. Study summary: The library had UMIs, and each TCR and UMI pair averaged more than ten raw reads.

Study-wide results and caveats: Circulating ubiquitous expanded tumor TCRs were observed more frequently at resection than at follow-up.

This clonotype was seen ten or more times. What it binds is not known. Unique molecular identifiers tagged every individual TCR cDNA molecule. TCRdb analysed the 5' RACE reads with MiXCR anew, one entry per CDR3 protein. The sample consists of more than 9,000 distinct CDR3 sequences, about a sixth of them appearing once. Time point indicated: sample taken at primary tumor resection. Whole RNA obtained from tumor, nontumor lung or frozen PBMC underwent sequencing without sorting. The donor population consisted of some 67 patients with untreated, early-stage non-small cell lung cancer. Germline CDR1 SEHNR, CDR2 FQNEAQ (reference sequence). Trimming cost V 5 bases and J 2 bases, with 13 bases left between them. The CDR3 runs to 14 residues.

The receptor's source is a male donor with early-stage non-small cell lung cancer. The sequencing used PBMCs, collected at surgery. V usage is TRBV7-9 and J usage is TRBJ2-7, with D possibly matching TRBD1 (5 bases). Here the CDR3 DNA reads TGTGCCAGCAGCCCCATACAGGAGACCTACGAGCAGTACTTC. This codes for CASSPIQETYEQYF.